This TCR beta chain was recovered during a study of blood T cell repertoires in COVID-19. Study summary: Nucleic acid was either cDNA or gDNA, and it came from T cells, B-cell-depleted T cells, or PBMCs.

This clone was picked up a small number of times. Followed over time, Seattle patients had been enrolled while infection was active. Generated by immunoSEQ multiplex PCR, the TCRdb table keeps only in-frame clones and is missing some. Among roughly 11,000 clones listed, 71% were seen once. Germline trimming cut 5 bases from V and 7 bases from J; bases unmatched to any gene: 9. Germline V gene lookup returns CDR1 KGHDR and CDR2 SFDVKD. This CDR3 contains 14 residues. The chain links TRBV24-1 to TRBJ1-2; TRBD1 aligns across 7 bases. The receptor comes from a man in his fifties or sixties with COVID-19, enrolled during active disease. Sequencing input: peripheral blood. The CDR3 region is CATSGDRDNGGYTF. The CDR3 bases are TGTGCCACCAGTGGAGACAGGGATAATGGTGGCTACACCTTC.